Included here is one T cell receptor (beta chain) sequence, with context. Its antigen is undetermined. This record comes from a study of cytomegalovirus exposure and HLA in healthy donors. Regarding the study as a whole: In vitro, three CMV-associated chains proved specific for CMV antigens.

This CDR3 is built from 16 residues. V dropped 4 bases and J dropped 0; count of bases not matched to a gene: 7. Germline loops: CDR1 MNHNS, CDR2 SASEGT. A multiplex PCR was run with 60 Vbeta primers and 13 Jbeta primers. Sequencing was performed with immunoSEQ multiplex PCR; in TCRdb, only in-frame clones are kept and a portion is missing. Of 150,000 or so clones listed, 76% are singletons. The chain recombines TRBV6-1 with TRBJ2-7; 9 bases line up with TRBD2. The sequenced sample was PBMCs. This receptor was obtained from a male donor in good health and CMV-seronegative. CDR3 loop: CASSVVQTSGSYEQYF. The CDR3, as DNA: TGTGCCAGCAGTGTAGTACAGACTAGCGGCTCCTACGAGCAGTACTTC.